The subject of this entry is one T cell receptor beta chain. No cognate antigen has been identified for it. No much larger clonotype is one base removed from it; base qualities were not supplied. From the germline V gene (reference sequence), CDR1 is MNHEY and CDR2 is SMNVEV. The V end gives up 4 bases and the J end 4 bases, leaving 4 bases in the junction not matched to a gene. The CDR3 measures 13 amino acids from cysteine to phenylalanine. The DNA shown is the 39-base CDR3, in frame from base 1. These data are taken from a study of OX40 agonist ivuxolimab in advanced cancers. In terms of the full investigation: Ivuxolimab was a fully human IgG2 agonistic monoclonal antibody targeting the costimulatory receptor OX40 (CD134). Intravenous ivuxolimab was administered to patients every 2 weeks at six dose levels: 0.01, 0.1, 0.3, 1.5, 3 and 10 mg/kg. Among the 50 to 55 dose-escalation patients, some 20 had hepatocellular carcinoma, 15 or so melanoma, 9 renal cell carcinoma and 9 head and neck cancer. In the dose-escalation cohort, roughly 82% of patients were male, and the mean age was 60 years with a range of about 20 to 79. Prior anti-PD-1, anti-PD-L1 or anti-CTLA-4 therapy was permitted, and 40% of dose-escalation patients had received checkpoint inhibitors. Partial responses occurred in three dose-escalation patients: two with cutaneous melanoma and one with hepatocellular carcinoma. The purpose of peripheral TCRbeta sequencing was to test whether ivuxolimab changed TCR sequence diversity and led to clonal T-cell expansion. The paper reports the monotherapy dose-escalation portion (N = 52 patients) of the phase I ivuxolimab trial. Beyond this particular receptor, the publication reports: Antigen specificity was not determined for the clonally expanded peripheral T cells. At doses from 0.1 to 3.0 mg/kg, clonal expansion was seen in both CD4+ and CD8+ blood T cells between baseline and week 6. In the 0.1-3.0 mg/kg groups, partial responders had among the lowest normalized peripheral clonal expansion, particularly in CD8+ T cells. After ivuxolimab, more expanded clones were found on average in CD8+ T cells than in CD4+ T cells. Low levels of normalized T-cell clonal expansion were also seen in some nonresponding patients.

To sequence the TCRbeta CDR3 region, genomic DNA was isolated from the sorted cells. The immunoSEQ Assay was used to sequence the TCRbeta CDR3 regions. The clones in this table, taken by TCRdb from immuneACCESS, are in-frame only. Not every clone is retained; where verified, under half of the shortfall comes from an unresolved V gene, and the cause of the rest is unknown. This sample lists 34,000 or so clones; 75% to 95% were detected once. About 4.4% of the sample belongs to the ten largest clones. Patients with autoimmune disease history or receiving systemic immunosuppression were excluded from the trial. Peripheral blood for TCR sequencing was drawn from every dose cohort at baseline, at cycle 4 day 1 and at cycle 7 day 1. The samples were taken from a phase I, first-in-human, multicenter, open-label dose-escalation trial of ivuxolimab. The trial enrolled adults with locally advanced or metastatic head and neck squamous cell, hepatocellular, melanoma or renal cell carcinoma. Before TCR sequencing, CD4+ and CD8+ T cells were separately sorted from peripheral blood.

This TCR was sampled from an adult with an advanced solid tumor such as melanoma, head and neck, liver or kidney cancer. This chain is built from TRBV27 and TRBJ2-7, and TRBD1 matches 7 of the central bases. Sequencing used CD4+ or CD8+ T cells sorted from blood, obtained in a trial of the OX40 agonist ivuxolimab. The CDR3 protein sequence reads: CASSSGTVYEQYF. The sequenced DNA: TGTGCCAGCAGTTCTGGGACAGTGTACGAGCAGTACTTC.